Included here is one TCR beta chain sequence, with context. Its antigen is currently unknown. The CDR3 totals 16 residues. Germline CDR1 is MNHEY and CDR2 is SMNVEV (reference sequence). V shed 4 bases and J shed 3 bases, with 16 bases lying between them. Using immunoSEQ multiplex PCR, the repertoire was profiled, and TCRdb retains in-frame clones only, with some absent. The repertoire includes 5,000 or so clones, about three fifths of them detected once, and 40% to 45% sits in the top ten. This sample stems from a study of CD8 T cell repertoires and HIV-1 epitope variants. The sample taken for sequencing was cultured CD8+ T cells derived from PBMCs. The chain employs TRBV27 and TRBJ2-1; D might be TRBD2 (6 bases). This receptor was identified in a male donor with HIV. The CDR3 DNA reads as TGTGCCAGCAGTTCGATAACTAGCACGGTCTACAATGAGCAGTTCTTC. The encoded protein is CASSSITSTVYNEQFF.